Below, 6 T cell receptor beta chains from the same sample are listed, as sequenced in a study of CD8+ T cells in alopecia areata. The treatment here: oral pan-JAK inhibitor, 5-10 mg twice daily. cDNA reverse transcribed from extracted RNA served as the sequencing template. Assay: immunoSEQ multiplex PCR; the TCRdb copy retains only in-frame clones and omits some. Of approximately 180,000 clones listed, around half are singletons. The input for sequencing was CD8+ T cells sorted from blood, taken at week 24, from a patient treated with tofacitinib. The receptor set was obtained from a human donor with alopecia areata.

This clone has only a few counts. At one boundary the junction diverges from the germline segment, which might be a read error. The rearrangement joins TRBV29-1 to TRBJ2-7; 8 bases map to TRBD1. CDR1 SQVTM and CDR2 ANQGSEA come from the germline V gene. CDR3 size: 15 residues. CDR3 residues: CSVQDTGTGTVEQYF. The CDR3 bases are TGCAGCGTTCAAGACACCGGGACAGGTACCGTCGAGCAGTACTTC.

The V and J genes are TRBV5-8 and TRBJ2-7, with D possibly matching TRBD2 (6 bases). V gave up 1 base and J gave up 7 bases, with 18 bases separating them. Germline CDR1 SGHTS, CDR2 YDEGEE. The CDR3 covers 15 residues. The CDR3 loop is CASSLWRDPAGEQYF. The CDR3 nucleotides are TGTGCCAGCAGCTTGTGGAGGGACCCTGCCGGGGAGCAGTACTTC. The full variable domain, completed using reference TRBV5-8 and TRBJ2-7, is EAGVTQSPTHLIKTRGQQATLRCSPISGHTSVYWYQQALGLGLQFLLWYDEGEERNRGNFPPRFSGRQFPNYSSELNVNALELEDSALYLCASSLWRDPAGEQYFGPGTRLTVT.

V usage is TRBV15 and J usage is TRBJ1-6; a possible D gene is TRBD1 (6 bases). The CDR3 extends over 16 amino acids. V lost 5 bases and J lost 7, with 18 bases in between. Germline-derived CDR1 and CDR2 are LNHNV and YYDKDF (reference sequence). The CDR3 DNA reads as TGTGCCACCAGCCCCCTTGGAGGGGGAGACAATTCACCCCTCCACTTT. Translated: CATSPLGGGDNSPLHF.

The chain joins TRBV30 to TRBJ2-2, with D perhaps matching TRBD1 (5 bases). The CDR3 length is 12 residues. V gave up 0 bases and J gave up 6 bases, with 5 bases separating them. Looked up from germline, CDR1 is GTSNPN and CDR2 is SVGIG (reference sequence). This chain's CDR3 is CAWSVGAGELFF. CDR3 nucleotide sequence: TGTGCCTGGAGTGTAGGGGCCGGGGAGCTGTTTTTT.

The V call is TRBV9, the J call TRBJ2-7, with TRBD2 identical over 8 bases. Germline trimming cut 4 bases from V and 6 bases from J; bases unmatched to any gene: 9. Germline V gene lookup returns CDR1 SGDLS and CDR2 YYNGEE. The CDR3 runs to 14 residues. CDR3 sequence reads: CASSPVAGKGEQYF. The CDR3, as DNA: TGTGCCAGCAGCCCGGTAGCGGGGAAGGGCGAGCAGTACTTC.

The chain uses TRBV30 and TRBJ1-2; the D is unclear. Germline CDR1 is GTSNPN and CDR2 is SVGIG (reference sequence). CDR3 length: 12 residues. V was cut by 2 bases and J by 3 bases, with 7 bases left in between. The CDR3 DNA is TGTGCCTGGAGTCCCACCGACTATGGCTACACCTTC. Its protein is CAWSPTDYGYTF.